These 8 T cell receptor beta chains were all obtained from the same sample, sequenced in a study of blood T cells in healthy people across ages. PCR was performed a second time for about 7 to 11 cycles using a sample-barcoded 5' primer and a J-beta primer mix. One entry per CDR3 protein results from TCRdb running MiXCR on the 5' RACE reads. Here the sample spans 950,000 to 1,200,000 distinct CDR3 sequences, roughly two fifths being singletons. Specimen: blood. The receptors derive from a man aged 18-30 years in good health.

CDR3 loop: CASSYSTLYNEQYF. The CDR3 bases are TGTGCCAGCAGTTACTCGACCTTGTACAATGAGCAGTACTTC. The chain is built from TRBV6-5 and TRBJ2-7; no firm D call. V lost 0 bases to trimming and J lost 7 bases, with 13 bases between them. Per germline, CDR1 MNHEY and CDR2 SVGAGI. The CDR3 is made up of 14 amino acids.

This clonotype was observed a single time. This clone may be a read error of a much larger clone one base away. This chain connects TRBV25-1 to TRBJ1-2; 8 bases map to TRBD1. CDR1 is MGHDK, CDR2 SYGVNS, per germline. This CDR3 has 16 residues. The CDR3 region is CASSELGTGAIGGCTF. The CDR3 region has the DNA TGTGCCAGCAGTGAATTGGGGACAGGCGCAATTGGCGGCTGCACCTTC.

This clonotype has just one count. The chain uses TRBV29-1 and TRBJ2-5; 7 bases agree with TRBD1. J was trimmed by 11 bases and V by 7 bases; bases with no gene match: 16. The CDR3 length is 13 residues. Germline CDR1 SQVTM, CDR2 ANQGSEA. The CDR3 sequence: CSAGQETYNEQYF. The CDR3 coding sequence is TGCAGCGCCGGACAGGAGACCTACAATGAGCAGTACTTC.

This clonotype was recorded a few times. This rearrangement joins TRBV7-9 to TRBJ1-4; 9 nucleotides align to TRBD1. The CDR3 runs to 15 residues. V dropped 5 bases and J dropped 7; count of bases not matched to a gene: 8. Germline V gives CDR1 SEHNR, CDR2 FQNEAQ (reference sequence). The CDR3: CASSRTGTGTEKLFF. The CDR3 DNA follows: TGTGCCAGCAGCCGAACCGGGACAGGGACTGAAAAACTGTTTTTT.

The chain carries TRBV20-1 and TRBJ1-1, with 9 positions matching TRBD1. The CDR3 spans 15 residues. V trimming: 3 bases; J trimming: 5 bases; junction bases outside the gene matches: 10. Germline assignment: CDR1 DFQATT and CDR2 SNEGSKA (reference sequence). CDR3 region: CSASAGGQGKTEAFF. As DNA, the CDR3 is TGCAGTGCTAGTGCCGGGGGACAGGGAAAAACTGAAGCTTTCTTT.

The chain recombines TRBV6-1 with TRBJ1-2; D remains unclear. The CDR3 totals 15 residues. V was pared by 1 base and J by 3 bases, with 12 bases between. Germline V gives CDR1 MNHNS, CDR2 SASEGT. The CDR3 is CASSEGRDSHYGYTF. The CDR3 DNA reads as TGTGCCAGCAGTGAAGGGAGGGATTCCCACTATGGCTACACCTTC.

The gene calls are TRBV20-1 and TRBJ2-1; 8 bases are shared with TRBD2. Per germline, CDR1 DFQATT and CDR2 SNEGSKA (reference sequence). V dropped 6 bases and J dropped 13; count of bases not matched to a gene: 14. The CDR3 totals 13 residues. CDR3: CSAPGGGRETQFF. The DNA for the CDR3 is TGCAGTGCACCCGGGGGGGGCCGAGAGACCCAGTTCTTC.

The rearrangement joins TRBV4-3 to TRBJ2-1; 13 bases match TRBD2. The J call may be in error: the DNA end matches TRBJ2-7 better. This CDR3 has 20 residues. CDR1 is LGHNA and CDR2 is YSLEER in the germline V gene. The CDR3 loop is CASSQDRILAGGLDYNEQYF. DNA for the CDR3: TGCGCCAGCAGCCAAGATCGTATACTAGCGGGGGGGCTTGATTACAATGAGCAGTACTTC.